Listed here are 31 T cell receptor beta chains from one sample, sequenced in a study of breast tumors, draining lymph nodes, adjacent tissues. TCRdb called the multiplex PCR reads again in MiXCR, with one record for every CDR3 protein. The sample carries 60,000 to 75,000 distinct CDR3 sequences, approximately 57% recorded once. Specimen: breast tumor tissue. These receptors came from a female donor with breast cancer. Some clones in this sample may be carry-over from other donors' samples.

The CDR3 nucleotides are TGTGCCAGTAGTTTAGCGGGTGGTACCGACACAGATACGCAGTATTTT. Its protein product is CASSLAGGTDTDTQYF. This chain joins TRBV19 and TRBJ2-3, with 7 bases fitting TRBD2. This CDR3 is 16 amino acids long. CDR1 and CDR2 from the germline V gene are LNHDA and SQIVND (reference sequence). V was clipped by 5 bases and J by 2 bases; unmatched bases: 10.

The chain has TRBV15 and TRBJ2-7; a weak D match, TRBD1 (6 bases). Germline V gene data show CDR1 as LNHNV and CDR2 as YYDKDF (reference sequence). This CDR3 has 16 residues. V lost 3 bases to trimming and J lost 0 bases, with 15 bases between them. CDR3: CATSSYQGHSSYEQYF. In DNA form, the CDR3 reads TGTGCCACCAGCAGTTACCAGGGACACAGCTCCTACGAGCAGTACTTC.

CDR3 sequence: CAETLAYNEQFF. In DNA form, the CDR3 reads TGTGCCGAGACGTTGGCCTACAATGAGCAGTTCTTC. The chain carries TRBV7-2 and TRBJ2-1; no clear D gene. V lost 11 bases and J 2 bases, leaving 10 bases between the germline ends. The CDR3 is 12 residues long. Germline-derived CDR1 and CDR2 are SGHTA and FQGNSA.

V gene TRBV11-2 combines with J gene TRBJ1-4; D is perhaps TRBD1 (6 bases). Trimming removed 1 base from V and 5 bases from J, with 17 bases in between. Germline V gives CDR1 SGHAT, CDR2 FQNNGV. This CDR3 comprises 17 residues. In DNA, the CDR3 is TGTGCCAGCAGCTTAGTGGGCGGGGGGCGCGGGAATGAAAAACTGTTTTTT. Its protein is CASSLVGGGRGNEKLFF.

This CDR3 reads CASSLGGGGDEKLFF. As DNA, the CDR3 is TGTGCCAGCAGCTTAGGGGGGGGAGGAGATGAAAAACTGTTTTTT. The V gene is TRBV7-9, the J gene TRBJ1-4, with D possibly TRBD1 on 5 matching bases. This CDR3 contains 15 residues. Germline V gene lookup returns CDR1 SEHNR and CDR2 FQNEAQ (reference sequence). V shed 1 base and J shed 6 bases, with 12 bases lying between them. Based on the CDR3 plus reference TRBV7-9 and TRBJ1-4, the full variable domain is DTGVSQNPRHKITKRGQNVTFRCDPISEHNRLYWYRQTLGQGPEFLTYFQNEAQLEKSRLLSDRFSAERPKGSFSTLEIQRTEQGDSAMYLCASSLGGGGDEKLFFGSGTQLSVL.

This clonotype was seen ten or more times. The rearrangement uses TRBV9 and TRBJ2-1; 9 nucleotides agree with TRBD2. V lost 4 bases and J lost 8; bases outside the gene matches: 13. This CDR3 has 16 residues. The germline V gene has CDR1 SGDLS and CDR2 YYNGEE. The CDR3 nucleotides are TGTGCCAGCAGCCCACAGGGCGGGGGGGCCGCAGATGAGCAGTTCTTC. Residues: CASSPQGGGAADEQFF. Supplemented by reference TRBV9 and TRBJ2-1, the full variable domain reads DSGVTQTPKHLITATGQRVTLRCSPRSGDLSVYWYQQSLDQGLQFLIQYYNGEERAKGNILERFSAQQFPDLHSELNLSSLELGDSALYFCASSPQGGGAADEQFFGPGTRLTVL.

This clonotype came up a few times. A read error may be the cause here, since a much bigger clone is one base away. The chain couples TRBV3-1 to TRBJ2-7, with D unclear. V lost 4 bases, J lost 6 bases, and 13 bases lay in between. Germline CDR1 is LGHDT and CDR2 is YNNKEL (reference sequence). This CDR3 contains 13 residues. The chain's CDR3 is CASSPVGLGEQYF. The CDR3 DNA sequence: TGTGCCAGCAGCCCCGTAGGGTTGGGCGAGCAGTACTTC.

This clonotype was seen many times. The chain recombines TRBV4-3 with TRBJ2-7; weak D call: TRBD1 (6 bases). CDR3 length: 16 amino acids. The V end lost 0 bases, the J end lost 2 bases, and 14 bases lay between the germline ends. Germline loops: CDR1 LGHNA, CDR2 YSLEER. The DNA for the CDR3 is TGCGCCAGCAGCCAAGATTGGGGCAGGGGAACCTACGAGCAGTACTTC. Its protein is CASSQDWGRGTYEQYF.

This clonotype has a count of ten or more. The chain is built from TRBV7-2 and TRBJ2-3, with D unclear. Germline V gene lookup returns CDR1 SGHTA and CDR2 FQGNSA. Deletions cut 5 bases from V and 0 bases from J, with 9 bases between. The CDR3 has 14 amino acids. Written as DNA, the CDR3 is TGTGCCAGCAGCGCGCCCTTTAGCACAGATACGCAGTATTTT. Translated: CASSAPFSTDTQYF.

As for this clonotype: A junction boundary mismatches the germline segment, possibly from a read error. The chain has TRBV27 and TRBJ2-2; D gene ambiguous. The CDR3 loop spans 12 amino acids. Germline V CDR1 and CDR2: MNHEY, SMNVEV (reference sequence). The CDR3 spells CASKRNAGELFF. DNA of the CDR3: TGTGCCAGCAAACGGAACGCCGGGGAGCTGTTTTTT.

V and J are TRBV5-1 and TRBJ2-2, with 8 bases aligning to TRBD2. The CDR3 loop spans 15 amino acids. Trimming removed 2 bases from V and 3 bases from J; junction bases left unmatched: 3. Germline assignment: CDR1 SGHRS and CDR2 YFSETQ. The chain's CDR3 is CASSFKAGDTGELFF. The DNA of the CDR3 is TGCGCCAGCAGCTTTAAAGCGGGGGACACCGGGGAGCTGTTTTTT.

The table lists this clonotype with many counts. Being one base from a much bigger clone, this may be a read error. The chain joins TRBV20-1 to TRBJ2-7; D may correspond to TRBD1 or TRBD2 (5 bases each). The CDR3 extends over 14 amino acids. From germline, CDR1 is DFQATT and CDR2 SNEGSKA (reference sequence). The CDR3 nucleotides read TGCAGTGTGGCTGGGGACGCAAAGTCCTCCGAGCAGTACTTC. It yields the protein CSVAGDAKSSEQYF.

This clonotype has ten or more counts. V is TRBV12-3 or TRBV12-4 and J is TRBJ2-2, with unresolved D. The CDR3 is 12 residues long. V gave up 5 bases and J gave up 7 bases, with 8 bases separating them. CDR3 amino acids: CASSPPSGELFF. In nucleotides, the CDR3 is TGTGCCAGCAGTCCACCTAGCGGGGAGCTGTTTTTT.

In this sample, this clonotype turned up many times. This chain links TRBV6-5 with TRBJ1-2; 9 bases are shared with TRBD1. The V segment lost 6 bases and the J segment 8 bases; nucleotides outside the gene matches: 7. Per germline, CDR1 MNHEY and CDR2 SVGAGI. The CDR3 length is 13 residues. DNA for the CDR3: TGTGCCAGCAGGGACGGGACAGGGCAAGGCTACACCTTC. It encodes CASRDGTGQGYTF.

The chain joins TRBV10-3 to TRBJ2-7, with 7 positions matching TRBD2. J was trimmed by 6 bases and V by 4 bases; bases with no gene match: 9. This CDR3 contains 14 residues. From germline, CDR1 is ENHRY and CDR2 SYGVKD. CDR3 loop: CAISGKGREGEQYF. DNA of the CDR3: TGTGCCATCAGTGGTAAAGGGAGGGAAGGCGAGCAGTACTTC.

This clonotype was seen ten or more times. This chain's CDR3 is CASSTTSGRNNEQFF. Here the CDR3 DNA reads TGTGCCAGCAGTACTACTAGCGGGAGGAACAATGAGCAGTTCTTC. The chain has TRBV2 and TRBJ2-1; TRBD2 agrees at 12 bases. There are 15 residues in the CDR3. Germline V lookup: CDR1 SNHLY, CDR2 FYNNEI. J lost 5 bases, V lost 5 bases, and 4 bases had no gene match.

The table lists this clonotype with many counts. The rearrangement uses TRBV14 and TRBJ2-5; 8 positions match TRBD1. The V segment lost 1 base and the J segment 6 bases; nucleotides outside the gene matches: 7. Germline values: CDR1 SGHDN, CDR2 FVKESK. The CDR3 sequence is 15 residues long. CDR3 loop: CASSQARGRIQTQYF. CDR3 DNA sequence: TGTGCCAGCAGCCAAGCCAGGGGGCGCATCCAGACCCAGTACTTC.

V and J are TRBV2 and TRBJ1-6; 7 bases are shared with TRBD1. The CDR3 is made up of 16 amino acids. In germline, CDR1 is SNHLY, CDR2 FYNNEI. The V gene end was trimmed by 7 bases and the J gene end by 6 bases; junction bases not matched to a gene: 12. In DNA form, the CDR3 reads TGTGCCAGCACTTCAAGCGAGGGGGCCCTTAATTCACCCCTCCACTTT. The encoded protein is CASTSSEGALNSPLHF.

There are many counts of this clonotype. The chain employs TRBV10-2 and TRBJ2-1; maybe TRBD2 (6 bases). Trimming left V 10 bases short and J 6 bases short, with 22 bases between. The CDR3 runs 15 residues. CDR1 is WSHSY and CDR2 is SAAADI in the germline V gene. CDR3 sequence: CATDDRGGASNEQFF. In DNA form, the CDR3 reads TGCGCCACTGACGACAGAGGCGGGGCTAGCAATGAGCAGTTCTTC.

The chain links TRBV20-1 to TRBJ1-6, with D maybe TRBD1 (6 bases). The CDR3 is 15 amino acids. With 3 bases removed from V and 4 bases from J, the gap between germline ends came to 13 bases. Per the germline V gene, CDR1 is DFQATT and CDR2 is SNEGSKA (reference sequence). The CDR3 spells CSARRGGGYNSPLHF. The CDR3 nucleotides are TGCAGTGCTAGGCGAGGAGGGGGGTATAATTCACCCCTCCACTTT.

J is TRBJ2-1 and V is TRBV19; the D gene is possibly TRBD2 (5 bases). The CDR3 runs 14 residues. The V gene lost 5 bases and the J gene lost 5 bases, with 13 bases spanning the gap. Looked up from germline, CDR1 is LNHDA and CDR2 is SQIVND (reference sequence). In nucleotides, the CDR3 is TGTGCCAGTAGTTTCGCCCGGGGTGACAATGAGCAGTTCTTC. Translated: CASSFARGDNEQFF. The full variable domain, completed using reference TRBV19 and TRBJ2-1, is DGGITQSPKYLFRKEGQNVTLSCEQNLNHDAMYWYRQDPGQGLRLIYYSQIVNDFQKGDIAEGYSVSREKKESFPLTVTSAQKNPTAFYLCASSFARGDNEQFFGPGTRLTVL.

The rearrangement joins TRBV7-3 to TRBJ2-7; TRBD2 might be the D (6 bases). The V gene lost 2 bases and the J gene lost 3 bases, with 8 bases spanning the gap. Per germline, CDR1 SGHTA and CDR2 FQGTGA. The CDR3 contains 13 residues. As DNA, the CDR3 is TGTGCCAGCAGCTTAGGCGGGATCTACGAGCAGTACTTC. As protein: CASSLGGIYEQYF.

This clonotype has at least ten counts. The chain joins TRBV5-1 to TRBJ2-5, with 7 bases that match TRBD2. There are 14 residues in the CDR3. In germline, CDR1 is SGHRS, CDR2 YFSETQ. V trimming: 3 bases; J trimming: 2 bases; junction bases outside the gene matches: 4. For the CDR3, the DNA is TGCGCCAGCAGCTGGGGAGCGGGGCAAGAGACCCAGTACTTC. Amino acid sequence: CASSWGAGQETQYF.

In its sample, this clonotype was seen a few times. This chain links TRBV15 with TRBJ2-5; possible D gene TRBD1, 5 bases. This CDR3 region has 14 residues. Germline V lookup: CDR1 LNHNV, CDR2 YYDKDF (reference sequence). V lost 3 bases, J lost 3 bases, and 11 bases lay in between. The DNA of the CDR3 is TGTGCCACCAGCAGTTCGCAGGGTAAAGAGACCCAGTACTTC. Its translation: CATSSSQGKETQYF.

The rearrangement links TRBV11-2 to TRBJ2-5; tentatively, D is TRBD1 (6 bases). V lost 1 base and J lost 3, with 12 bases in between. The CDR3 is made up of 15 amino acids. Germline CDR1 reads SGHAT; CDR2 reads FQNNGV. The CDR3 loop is CASSLGQAGKETQYF. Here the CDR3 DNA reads TGTGCCAGCAGCTTAGGACAGGCAGGGAAAGAGACCCAGTACTTC.

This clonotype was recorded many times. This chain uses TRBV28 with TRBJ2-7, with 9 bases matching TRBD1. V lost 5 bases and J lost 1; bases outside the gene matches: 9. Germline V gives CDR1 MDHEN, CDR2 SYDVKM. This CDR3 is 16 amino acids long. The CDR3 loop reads CASSIADRGVSYEQYF. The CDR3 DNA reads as TGTGCCAGCAGTATCGCCGACAGGGGGGTTTCCTACGAGCAGTACTTC.

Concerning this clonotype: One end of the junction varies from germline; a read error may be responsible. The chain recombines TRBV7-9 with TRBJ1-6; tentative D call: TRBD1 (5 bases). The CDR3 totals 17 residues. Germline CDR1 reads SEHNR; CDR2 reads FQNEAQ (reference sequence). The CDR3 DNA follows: TGCGCCAGCAGCCAAGGAGACCCGGGGTCAGGGAGTTCACCCCTCCACTTT. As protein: CASSQGDPGSGSSPLHF.

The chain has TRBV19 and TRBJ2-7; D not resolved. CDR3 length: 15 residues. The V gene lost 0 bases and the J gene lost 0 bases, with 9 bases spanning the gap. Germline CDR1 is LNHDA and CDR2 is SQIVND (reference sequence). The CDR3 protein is CASSIDPTHSYEQYF. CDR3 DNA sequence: TGTGCCAGTAGTATAGATCCGACGCACTCCTACGAGCAGTACTTC.

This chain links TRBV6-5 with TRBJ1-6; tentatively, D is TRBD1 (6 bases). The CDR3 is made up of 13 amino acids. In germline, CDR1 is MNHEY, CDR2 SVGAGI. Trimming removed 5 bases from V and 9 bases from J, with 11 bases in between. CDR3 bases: TGTGCCAGCAGTACAGGGTATGGTTCACCCCTCCACTTT. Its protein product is CASSTGYGSPLHF.

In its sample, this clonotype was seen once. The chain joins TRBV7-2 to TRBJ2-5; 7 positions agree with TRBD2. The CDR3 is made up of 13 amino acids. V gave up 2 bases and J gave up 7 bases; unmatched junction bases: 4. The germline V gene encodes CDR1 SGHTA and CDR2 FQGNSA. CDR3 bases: TGTGCCAGCAGCTTATGGGGAGGGGCGACCCAGTACTTC. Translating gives CASSLWGGATQYF.

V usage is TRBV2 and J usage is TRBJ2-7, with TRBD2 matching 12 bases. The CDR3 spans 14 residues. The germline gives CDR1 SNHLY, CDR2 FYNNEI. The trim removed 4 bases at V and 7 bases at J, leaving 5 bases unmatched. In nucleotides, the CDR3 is TGTGCCAGCAGTGGACTAGCGGGGGTCAATGAGCAGTACTTC. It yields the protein CASSGLAGVNEQYF.